These 13 T cell receptor beta chains were sequenced from one sample in a study of blood T cells in healthy people across ages (dated by TCRdb to between 2014 and 2017). To prepare the library, 5' RACE was applied. TCRdb records Illumina HiSeq 2500 as the sequencer. A second PCR of roughly 7 to 11 cycles was performed with a sample-barcoded 5' primer and a J-beta primer mix. The public sequencing data were trimmed at Q25 with fastp and processed into clonotypes with MiXCR by TCRdb, which kept only in-frame beta chains. CDR3 protein sequences are deduplicated, and each keeps its most common genes and DNA. The sample table contains about a million distinct CDR3 sequences; only one count was recorded for about 53% of them. Clones ranked in the top ten supply roughly 23% of the sample. What was sequenced was blood. These receptors all come from an older woman in good health.

This clonotype has a handful of counts. The V call is TRBV10-3, the J call TRBJ2-7; TRBD1 matches at 9 bases. The CDR3 is 13 amino acids. The ends lost 8 bases at V and 0 bases at J; junction bases unmatched: 2. Germline lookup yields CDR1 ENHRY and CDR2 SYGVKD. The CDR3 bases are TGTGCCATCCGACAGGGGGGCTCCTACGAGCAGTACTTC. It translates to CAIRQGGSYEQYF.

CDR3 DNA sequence: TGCGCCAGCAGCCCGTTGACAGGGGCGGACTACGAGCAGTACTTC. It translates to CASSPLTGADYEQYF. The rearrangement uses TRBV5-1 and TRBJ2-7, with 8 bases that match TRBD1. The CDR3 contains 15 residues. The J segment lost 3 bases and the V segment lost 4 bases, leaving 9 bases of the junction unmatched. The V gene's germline CDR1 is SGHRS and CDR2 YFSETQ.

The chain recombines TRBV10-3 with TRBJ2-2; 8 bases agree with TRBD1. Germline V CDR1 and CDR2: ENHRY, SYGVKD. CDR3 size: 13 residues. The V gene end was trimmed by 8 bases and the J gene end by 8 bases; junction bases not matched to a gene: 7. This CDR3 is CAIRQGASGELFF. In DNA, the CDR3 is TGTGCCATCCGCCAGGGGGCGTCGGGGGAGCTGTTTTTT.

This clonotype was detected a few times. The chain joins TRBV12-3 or TRBV12-4 to TRBJ2-5; D is ambiguous. The CDR3 sequence is 14 residues long. The V gene lost 2 bases and the J gene lost 2 bases, with 9 bases spanning the gap. CDR3 sequence reads: CASSLSTIQETQYF. The CDR3 nucleotides read TGTGCCAGCAGTTTATCGACAATACAAGAGACCCAGTACTTC.

The chain uses TRBV20-1 and TRBJ2-5; TRBD2 might be the D (6 bases). The J call could be wrong; TRBJ2-7 is a better fit for the DNA end. This CDR3 is 16 amino acids long. CDR1 and CDR2 (germline): DFQATT, SNEGSKA (reference sequence). CDR3 bases: TGCAGTGCTAGGGAGGAGGCGGGAAAGGTGGACTACGAGCAGTACTTC. Its translation: CSAREEAGKVDYEQYF.

The V call is TRBV27, the J call TRBJ1-6; TRBD1 matches at 8 bases. Losses at the gene ends were 4 bases for V and 7 bases for J; bases not matched to a gene: 9. The CDR3 totals 16 residues. In germline, CDR1 is MNHEY, CDR2 SMNVEV (reference sequence). The CDR3 reads CASSSNARGRNSPLHF. CDR3 nucleotide sequence: TGTGCCAGCAGTTCAAACGCCAGGGGGCGGAATTCACCCCTCCACTTT.

The rearrangement joins TRBV29-1 to TRBJ1-1, with TRBD1 as a possible D gene (5 bases). From germline, CDR1 is SQVTM and CDR2 ANQGSEA. The CDR3 covers 13 residues. Trimming removed 4 bases at V and 6 bases at J, with 15 bases between. CDR3 nucleotide sequence: TGCAGCGTTGGTCGGGACGGCGGCTCTGAAGCTTTCTTT. The encoded protein is CSVGRDGGSEAFF.

This clonotype was seen more than once but under ten times. The rearrangement uses TRBV10-3 and TRBJ2-3; TRBD2 aligns across 7 bases. The CDR3 extends over 14 amino acids. Germline V gene data show CDR1 as ENHRY and CDR2 as SYGVKD. V lost 4 bases to trimming and J lost 5 bases; unmatched junction nucleotides: 6. The CDR3 DNA reads TGTGCCATCAGTGGGGGACTACCTCAAGATACGCAGTATTTT. This gives the protein CAISGGLPQDTQYF.

The chain couples TRBV20-1 to TRBJ2-5, with TRBD2 identical over 9 bases. Germline CDR1 DFQATT, CDR2 SNEGSKA (reference sequence). Losses at the gene ends were 2 bases for V and 2 bases for J; bases not matched to a gene: 12. CDR3 length: 17 residues. The CDR3: CSARTLGPSGIQETQYF. The CDR3 DNA follows: TGCAGTGCTAGAACCCTAGGGCCTAGCGGGATACAAGAGACCCAGTACTTC.

The chain combines TRBV25-1 with TRBJ2-3; 7 bases map to TRBD1. This CDR3 has 14 amino acids. The germline V gene encodes CDR1 MGHDK and CDR2 SYGVNS. Trimming cost V 5 bases and J 2 bases; bases outside gene matches: 4. The CDR3 coding sequence is TGTGCCAGCAGTCCAAGGGGGCACACAGATACGCAGTATTTT. The encoded protein is CASSPRGHTDTQYF.

V is TRBV28 and J is TRBJ2-3; TRBD2 matches at 7 bases. After removal of 3 bases from V and 4 bases from J, the junction contained 7 bases not matched to a gene. This CDR3 region has 15 residues. Germline lookup yields CDR1 MDHEN and CDR2 SYDVKM. The CDR3 DNA sequence: TGTGCCAGCAGTTTTGGGGGAGGGGTCCCAGATACGCAGTATTTT. Its translation is CASSFGGGVPDTQYF. The full variable domain, in which reference TRBV28 and TRBJ2-3 provide the parts outside the CDR3, is DVKVTQSSRYLVKRTGEKVFLECVQDMDHENMFWYRQDPGLGLRLIYFSYDVKMKEKGDIPEGYSVSREKKERFSLILESASTNQTSMYLCASSFGGGVPDTQYFGPGTRLTVL.

CDR3 in amino acids: CASSQGPGQKLYGYTF. For the CDR3, the DNA is TGCGCCAGCAGCCAAGGACCGGGACAGAAACTTTATGGCTACACCTTC. The V call is TRBV4-1, the J call TRBJ1-2; 7 nucleotides line up with TRBD1. Germline V gene sequence: CDR1 MGHRA, CDR2 YSYEKL. CDR3 length equals 16 residues. Unmatched junction bases numbered 10, after V lost 1 base and J lost 5 bases.

J is TRBJ2-3 and V is TRBV24-1, with 7 nucleotides matching TRBD1. The germline gives CDR1 KGHDR, CDR2 SFDVKD. The CDR3 extends over 14 amino acids. The V segment lost 6 bases and the J segment 3 bases; nucleotides outside the gene matches: 5. CDR3: CATSTRQGTDTQYF. Here the CDR3 DNA reads TGTGCCACCAGTACCCGACAGGGAACAGATACGCAGTATTTT.